Below, 5 T cell receptor beta chains from the same sample are listed, as sequenced in a study of blood T cell repertoires in COVID-19. Sequenced by immunoSEQ multiplex PCR; TCRdb stores in-frame clones only, minus some. The table lists tens of thousands of clones, more than 65% of them singletons. Sequenced sample: peripheral blood. These receptors were taken from a woman in her sixties with acute or convalescent COVID-19.

The V gene is TRBV3-1 (or the pseudogene TRBV3-2), the J gene TRBJ1-2, with a possible D match to TRBD1 (6 bases). The germline V gene encodes CDR1 LGHDT and CDR2 YNNKEL (reference sequence). V lost 0 bases, J lost 4 bases, and 12 bases lay in between. The CDR3 covers 15 residues. This CDR3 is CASSQDLQGFYGYTF. The CDR3 DNA reads as TGTGCCAGCAGCCAAGATCTCCAGGGGTTCTATGGCTACACCTTC.

V and J are TRBV5-1 and TRBJ2-1; 8 nucleotides align to TRBD2. Trimming took 0 bases from V and 7 from J; bases not matched to a gene: 3. Germline assignment: CDR1 SGHRS and CDR2 YFSETQ. The CDR3 spans 14 residues. The CDR3 DNA sequence: TGCGCCAGCAGCTTGGGACTAGCGCTAAATGAGCAGTTCTTC. This codes for CASSLGLALNEQFF.

The rearrangement uses TRBV6-5 and TRBJ1-5; D gene uncertain. Germline CDR1 is MNHEY and CDR2 is SVGAGI. V gave up 2 bases and J gave up 0 bases, with 11 bases separating them. The CDR3 consists of 16 residues. CDR3 sequence (DNA): TGTGCCAGCAGTTACGGTCCCGGTTATAGCAATCAGCCCCAGCATTTT. It codes for CASSYGPGYSNQPQHF.

This rearrangement joins TRBV7-9 to TRBJ2-3, with a weak D call TRBD1 (5 bases). CDR1 SEHNR and CDR2 FQNEAQ come from the germline V gene (reference sequence). V lost 3 bases, J lost 6 bases, and 10 bases lay in between. The CDR3 runs to 13 residues. Here the CDR3 DNA reads TGTGCCAGCAGCTTTCAGGCAGGGGATACGCAGTATTTT. Its protein product is CASSFQAGDTQYF. The full variable domain, with the rest looked up from reference TRBV7-9 and TRBJ2-3, is DTGVSQNPRHKITKRGQNVTFRCDPISEHNRLYWYRQTLGQGPEFLTYFQNEAQLEKSRLLSDRFSAERPKGSFSTLEIQRTEQGDSAMYLCASSFQAGDTQYFGPGTRLTVL.

This clone has more than one count but fewer than ten. This chain joins TRBV27 and TRBJ2-7; 7 bases match TRBD2. The CDR3 is 14 residues long. V shed 6 bases and J 5 bases; nucleotides not matched to a gene: 10. Germline loops: CDR1 MNHEY, CDR2 SMNVEV (reference sequence). CDR3 loop: CASSLRPSGNEQYF. DNA for the CDR3: TGTGCCAGCAGCCTCCGACCTAGCGGCAACGAGCAGTACTTC.